These 16 T cell receptor beta chains came from one sample sequenced in a study of cytotoxic CD8 clonotypes in ibrutinib-treated CLL. The method was immunoSEQ multiplex PCR; TCRdb's version includes in-frame clones alone and lacks a portion of them. The sample consists of about 300,000 clones, 60% to 80% of them appearing once. The material sequenced was PBMCs, taken at disease progression, from a patient treated with ibrutinib. The receptors here all came from a human donor with chronic lymphocytic leukemia.

CDR3 region: CASSSIGTGVWEQYF. The CDR3 nucleotides are TGTGCCAGCAGTTCTATCGGCACAGGGGTCTGGGAGCAGTACTTC. The rearrangement joins TRBV28 to TRBJ2-7; 7 nucleotides match TRBD1. Trimming cost V 4 bases and J 7 bases; bases outside gene matches: 13. This CDR3 has 15 amino acids. Germline V lookup: CDR1 MDHEN, CDR2 SYDVKM.

This sequence joins TRBV7-9 and TRBJ2-1, with 11 nucleotides matching TRBD2. CDR1 SEHNR and CDR2 FQNEAQ come from the germline V gene (reference sequence). The CDR3 length is 15 residues. Trimming removed 4 bases from V and 9 bases from J; junction bases left unmatched: 8. The CDR3 bases are TGTGCCAGCAGCTCCCTAGCGGGAGGAGGTCTTGAGCAGTTCTTC. It translates to CASSSLAGGGLEQFF. Using reference TRBV7-9 and TRBJ2-1 for the parts outside the CDR3, the full variable domain is DTGVSQNPRHKITKRGQNVTFRCDPISEHNRLYWYRQTLGQGPEFLTYFQNEAQLEKSRLLSDRFSAERPKGSFSTLEIQRTEQGDSAMYLCASSSLAGGGLEQFFGPGTRLTVL.

This clone is a singleton in its sample. This chain links TRBV19 with TRBJ1-2; TRBD1 aligns across 7 bases. Germline CDR1 LNHDA, CDR2 SQIVND (reference sequence). The V and J ends lost 4 bases and 6 bases, in that order; junction bases with no gene match: 5. The CDR3 consists of 13 residues. CDR3 bases: TGTGCCAGTAGTAGAGGGGGCGCGGATGGCTACACCTTC. Amino acid sequence: CASSRGGADGYTF.

This clone was observed a few times. The chain is built from TRBV4-2 and TRBJ2-1; TRBD2 agrees at 10 bases. The CDR3 is 15 amino acids. With 2 bases clipped from V and 4 bases from J, the junction kept 2 bases outside the gene matches. Germline V gives CDR1 LGHNA, CDR2 YNFKEQ. The CDR3 DNA sequence: TGTGCCAGCAGCCAAATAGCGGGGGGATACAATGAGCAGTTCTTC. This gives the protein CASSQIAGGYNEQFF.

CDR3 DNA: TGCGCCAGCAGCAGGGACGGCTATGGCTACACCTTC. This codes for CASSRDGYGYTF. The rearrangement links TRBV10-1 to TRBJ1-2; TRBD1 is a possible D gene (5 bases). The CDR3 length is 12 residues. V was cut by 6 bases and J by 4 bases, with 9 bases left in between. Germline V lookup: CDR1 WNHNN, CDR2 SYGVQD (reference sequence).

The chain carries TRBV15 and TRBJ2-6; D possibly corresponds to TRBD1 (6 bases). The V gene lost 3 bases and the J gene lost 4 bases, with 13 bases spanning the gap. The CDR3 extends over 16 amino acids. Germline V gene lookup returns CDR1 LNHNV and CDR2 YYDKDF (reference sequence). Written as DNA, the CDR3 is TGTGCCACCAGCAGTGTTTGGGGGCGAGGGGCCAACGTCCTGACTTTC. Its translation is CATSSVWGRGANVLTF.

V gene TRBV4-1 combines with J gene TRBJ2-1, with a tentative D call TRBD1 (6 bases). From germline, CDR1 is MGHRA and CDR2 YSYEKL. V dropped 1 base and J dropped 3 bases, with 7 bases sitting between them. This CDR3 has 14 amino acids. DNA for the CDR3: TGCGCCAGCAGCCAAGGGGGACACTACAATGAGCAGTTCTTC. The encoded protein is CASSQGGHYNEQFF.

The V and J genes are TRBV5-1 and TRBJ2-3; D call uncertain. The CDR3 runs to 14 residues. CDR1 and CDR2 from the germline V gene are SGHRS and YFSETQ. Trimming shortened V by 2 bases and J by 2 bases, and 9 bases separated the two germline ends. The CDR3 here is CASSFSTNTDTQYF. DNA of the CDR3: TGCGCCAGCAGCTTCTCGACCAACACAGATACGCAGTATTTT.

The chain is built from TRBV27 and TRBJ2-3, with 7 bases fitting TRBD1. Trimming took 5 bases from V and 2 from J; bases not matched to a gene: 10. The CDR3 has 16 residues. Germline values: CDR1 MNHEY, CDR2 SMNVEV (reference sequence). The DNA for the CDR3 is TGTGCCAGCAGTCCACACGGGACAGTGAACACAGATACGCAGTATTTT. Protein product: CASSPHGTVNTDTQYF.

V usage is TRBV9 and J usage is TRBJ2-2; weak D call: TRBD2 (5 bases). Germline V CDR1 and CDR2: SGDLS, YYNGEE. V was shortened by 0 bases and J by 7 bases, with 10 bases between the two germline ends. The CDR3 runs to 14 residues. CDR3 region: CASSVVEGDGELFF. As DNA, the CDR3 is TGTGCCAGCAGCGTAGTAGAGGGAGACGGGGAGCTGTTTTTT.

The DNA of the CDR3 is TGTGCCAGCAGCTTAATCGCAGGGGTCTACGAGCAGTACTTC. Encoded protein: CASSLIAGVYEQYF. The chain joins TRBV7-9 to TRBJ2-7, with D possibly being TRBD1 (6 bases). This CDR3 has 14 residues. The germline V and J ends were trimmed by 2 bases and 3 bases, with 11 bases remaining between them. The germline V gene encodes CDR1 SEHNR and CDR2 FQNEAQ (reference sequence).

The count of this clone is one. J is TRBJ1-2 and V is TRBV29-1, with a tentative D call TRBD1 (5 bases). The V end was cut by 0 bases, the J end by 1 base, with 9 bases between. Germline V gene sequence: CDR1 SQVTM, CDR2 ANQGSEA. The CDR3 covers 14 residues. CDR3 loop: CSVEDPGSNYGYTF. CDR3 nucleotide sequence: TGCAGCGTTGAAGACCCAGGGAGTAACTATGGCTACACCTTC.

This rearrangement joins TRBV23-1 to TRBJ1-6; 7 positions agree with TRBD1. TRBV23-1 is an ORF, and what it does is uncertain. The V and J ends lost 3 bases and 8 bases, in that order; junction bases with no gene match: 13. The CDR3 runs to 17 residues. Here the CDR3 DNA reads TGCGCCAGCAGTCATACTAAACAGGGGAAAGGCCATTCACCCCTCCACTTT. Residues: CASSHTKQGKGHSPLHF.

The chain has TRBV19 and TRBJ1-5; D gene unclear. V dropped 6 bases and J dropped 8 bases, with 17 bases sitting between them. The CDR3 sequence is 14 residues long. Germline CDR1 reads LNHDA; CDR2 reads SQIVND (reference sequence). The CDR3 reads CASRGRWGVEPQHF. In DNA form, the CDR3 reads TGTGCCAGTAGGGGCAGGTGGGGAGTTGAGCCCCAGCATTTT.

The rearrangement joins TRBV7-6 to TRBJ2-7, with D possibly TRBD1 on 6 matching bases. The length of the CDR3 is 14 residues. The V end was cut by 5 bases, the J end by 4 bases, with 15 bases between. Germline V gives CDR1 SGHVS, CDR2 FNYEAQ. CDR3 sequence (DNA): TGTGCCAGCAGCCCGGGTACAGGGCGGTACGAGCAGTACTTC. Its translation: CASSPGTGRYEQYF.

V is TRBV9 and J is TRBJ2-1, with D maybe TRBD2 (5 bases). The CDR3 is 12 residues long. V was clipped by 3 bases and J by 9 bases, with 10 bases between them. Per the germline V gene, CDR1 is SGDLS and CDR2 is YYNGEE. In DNA form, the CDR3 reads TGTGCCAGCAGCGCTGAGGGTTCTGAGCAGTTCTTC. Protein: CASSAEGSEQFF.